The present entry profiles one T cell receptor (beta chain) with its context. Its antigen remains unknown. TCR beta sequencing covered blood CD8+ and CD4+ T cells. Negative isolation yielded the CD8+ and CD4+ T cells, while FACS enriched the TEMRA cells. This sample is part of a study of CD8 T cells in Susac syndrome. Regarding the study as a whole: As the study acknowledged, the number of individuals who were part of its TCR sequencing and HLA analysis was relatively small.

The CDR3 sequence is 15 residues long. Looked up from germline, CDR1 is SGHRS and CDR2 is YFSETQ. V lost 0 bases and J lost 6, with 14 bases in between. Roughly 0.5 to 1 ug RNA was reverse transcribed with random hexamers. Amplification of TCR beta CDR3 by immunoSEQ multiplex PCR spanned 54 Vbeta and 13 Jbeta. One entry per CDR3 protein, called by TCRdb with MiXCR from the immunoSEQ multiplex PCR reads. The sample shows some 180,000 distinct CDR3 sequences, 93% of them seen only once. The receptor was isolated from a human donor in good health. V is TRBV5-1 and J is TRBJ2-3; D might be TRBD1 (6 bases). Sequences were obtained from CD4+ T cells from PBMCs. Here the CDR3 reads CASSLALGTSDTQYF. The CDR3 DNA follows: TGCGCCAGCAGCTTGGCCTTGGGGACATCGGATACGCAGTATTTT.